The rows below give T cell receptor beta chains drawn from one sample of a study of yellow fever vaccine responses in identical twins. TCRdb re-analysed the RT-PCR reads in MiXCR, keeping a single row per CDR3 protein. Among a few hundred distinct CDR3 sequences listed, approximately 72% were seen once. The material sequenced was T cells from blood (PBMCs), unsorted or a sorted subset (not recorded which), taken before or after yellow fever vaccination (not recorded which). Receptors originate from a female donor who received the yellow fever vaccine. CDR3s include the opening cysteine and the closing phenylalanine or tryptophan. Fields, in order: clone size, D gene, V gene, J gene, CDR3 DNA, CDR3 protein. The D gene is left open where the match is weak. Clone size is stated in some rows and not others, as once, few, many or a class when expanded.

>.|.|TRBV11-2|TRBJ2-7
TGTGCCAGCAGCGCCCAGGTCTACGAGCAGTACTTC
CASSAQVYEQYF
>once|.|TRBV7-3|TRBJ2-7
TGTGCCAGCAGCTCACAAGCCGGGACCTTCTACGAGCAGTACTTC
CASSSQAGTFYEQYF
>.|.|TRBV7-2|TRBJ2-7
TGTGCCAGCAGCTTTTCTGCGCCGCGGGAGCAGTACTTC
CASSFSAPREQYF
>.|.|TRBV4-1|TRBJ2-3
TGCGCCAGCAGCCCGGGTCCACCAGATACGCAGTATTTT
CASSPGPPDTQYF
>.|TRBD1|TRBV28|TRBJ2-6
TGTGCCAGCAGTTTTGGAGACAGGGTGTTCTCTGGGGCCAACGTCCTGACTTTC
CASSFGDRVFSGANVLTF
>.|.|TRBV6-5|TRBJ1-3
TGTGCCAGCAGTTACTCTTCAGGGGCCGGAAACACCATATATTTT
CASSYSSGAGNTIYF
>.|.|TRBV7-9|TRBJ2-7
TGTGCCAGCAGCAGGACAGCCTCCTACGAGCAGTACTTC
CASSRTASYEQYF
>.|.|TRBV3-1|TRBJ1-6
TGTGCCAGCAGCCACAGGGGAGACAATTCACCCCTCCACTTT
CASSHRGDNSPLHF
>few|.|TRBV27|TRBJ1-1
TGTGCCAGCAGTTTAGAACAGCACACTGAAGCTTTCTTT
CASSLEQHTEAFF
>hyperexpanded|TRBD1|TRBV6-5|TRBJ1-2
TGTGCCAGCAGTTACTCAACCTCGGGACAGTACTATGGCTACACCTTC
CASSYSTSGQYYGYTF
>.|TRBD2|TRBV11-1|TRBJ2-3
TGTGCCAGCAGCCGTCCTGGGGACTACCCTAGCACAGATACGCAGTATTTT
CASSRPGDYPSTDTQYF
>.|.|TRBV13|TRBJ2-5
TGTGCCAGCAAGATTGACAGAAACCAAGAGACCCAGTACTTC
CASKIDRNQETQYF
>.|TRBD1|TRBV6-1|TRBJ1-2
TGTGCCAGCAGGATGCAGGGGGCGGTTGGCTACACCTTC
CASRMQGAVGYTF
>.|TRBD2|TRBV6-1|TRBJ2-3
TGTGCCAGCAGCCGGACTAGCGGGGGGGTGGATACGCAGTATTTT
CASSRTSGGVDTQYF
>.|TRBD1|TRBV10-1|TRBJ1-1
TGCGCCAGCAGTGGGTGTGGTAGACAGGGGGTAATGAACACTGAAGCTTTCTTT
CASSGCGRQGVMNTEAFF
>.|TRBD1|TRBV10-3|TRBJ1-5
TGTGCCATCAGTGAGAACACAGGGGGAAGTCATCAGCCCCAGCATTTT
CAISENTGGSHQPQHF
>once|TRBD2|TRBV7-6|TRBJ2-7
TGTGCCAGCAGCGTGGGACTAGCGGGATCCTACGAGCAGTACTTC
CASSVGLAGSYEQYF
>.|.|TRBV11-2|TRBJ2-3
TGTGCCAGCAGCTTAGTCCCAGATACGCAGTATTTT
CASSLVPDTQYF
>few|TRBD2|TRBV6-2/TRBV6-3|TRBJ2-1
TGTGCCAGCAGTTACTCATCGGGGGGAAACAATGAGCAGTTCTTC
CASSYSSGGNNEQFF
>.|TRBD1|TRBV13|TRBJ1-3
TGTGCCACCCTGGGACAGAGAAAGAGTGGTGGAAACACCATATATTTT
CATLGQRKSGGNTIYF
>.|TRBD1|TRBV20-1|TRBJ2-1
TGCAGTGCTCGGGGACAGGGCCACTACAATGAGCAGTTCTTC
CSARGQGHYNEQFF
>.|.|TRBV4-3|TRBJ2-2
TGCGCCAGCAGCCAAAGGGGCGGGGAGCTGTTTTTT
CASSQRGGELFF
>.|TRBD2|TRBV11-1|TRBJ2-1
TGTGCCAGCAGCTTTCAGCGGGGGGGCCTTTCCTACAATGAGCAGTTCTTC
CASSFQRGGLSYNEQFF
>few|.|TRBV10-3|TRBJ1-1
TGTGCCATCAGTGAGTCGGGCAAGTACTCCCTAATGAACACTGAAGCTTTCTTT
CAISESGKYSLMNTEAFF
>.|.|TRBV15|TRBJ1-1
TGTGCCACCAGCAGACCTGACAGGTTGATCACTGAAGCTTTCTTT
CATSRPDRLITEAFF
>.|.|TRBV6-5|TRBJ1-1
TGTGCCAGCAGTTACTCGAGCGTGGGAGCTATTAACACTGAAGCTTTCTTT
CASSYSSVGAINTEAFF